This TCR beta chain was identified during a study of identical twins. Study conclusions and caveats: With beta out-of-frame sequences, excess sharing by twins was weaker.

TCRdb re-derived calls from the 5' RACE reads in MiXCR, one entry per CDR3 protein. The table includes 400,000 to 550,000 distinct CDR3 sequences, around 20% detected once. Notes on this clonotype: The antigen is unknown.

The J segment lost 6 bases and the V segment lost 1 base, leaving 8 bases of the junction unmatched. CDR3 length equals 15 residues. Germline CDR1 SEHNR, CDR2 FQNEAQ (reference sequence). These data were also filed under a second study, of T cells expressing NK-cell markers. That report notes: Seven of the eight sequenced donors were HCMV-seropositive; one was seronegative. Top CD8+ clonotypes included the dominant CD3+CD56+NKG2C+ clonotypes in 5 or 6 donors. Unclear, still, was the HCMV specificity of the expanded NKG2C+ T cell clones.

Sequencing used CD4+ T cells sorted from blood. The sequence came from a young woman in good health. The chain joins TRBV7-9 to TRBJ2-5; 7 nucleotides match TRBD1. CDR3 nucleotides: TGTGCCAGCAGCTTAGGGACAGGTGGAATCCAGACCCAGTACTTC. It specifies CASSLGTGGIQTQYF.